The 9 T cell receptor beta chains presented below share a single source sample, sequenced in a study of shared clonotypes between healthy human individuals. Clones were sequenced by immunoSEQ multiplex PCR, and TCRdb holds only the in-frame ones, with some missing. Of about 1.5 million clones in the sample, roughly 98% were seen once. The specimen sequenced was naive CD4+ T cells sorted from blood. Subset noted: CD45RA+ positively selected. Receptors were obtained from a man aged 25-45 years in good health.

This chain uses TRBV6-1 with TRBJ2-1, with TRBD2 identical over 9 bases. This CDR3 has 16 amino acids. V lost 2 bases and J lost 1; bases outside the gene matches: 3. Germline-derived CDR1 and CDR2 are MNHNS and SASEGT. The CDR3 spells CASSERAGGSYNEQFF. CDR3 DNA: TGTGCCAGCAGTGAACGTGCGGGAGGGTCCTACAATGAGCAGTTCTTC.

This rearrangement joins TRBV4-3 to TRBJ2-3, with D hard to call. Germline loops: CDR1 LGHNA, CDR2 YSLEER. V dropped 1 base and J dropped 3 bases, with 11 bases sitting between them. CDR3 size: 15 residues. This CDR3 reads CASSQGPGNTDTQYF. In DNA, the CDR3 is TGCGCCAGCAGCCAAGGGCCAGGCAATACAGATACGCAGTATTTT.

On this clone itself: A junction boundary mismatches the germline segment, possibly from a read error. V gene TRBV5-1 combines with J gene TRBJ2-2; D gene ambiguous. CDR1 and CDR2 (germline): SGHRS, YFSETQ. The CDR3 is 15 amino acids. CDR3 in DNA: TGCGCCAGCCGCTTTGATACGGAACACACCGGGGAGCTGTTTTTT. It codes for CASRFDTEHTGELFF.

The chain combines TRBV29-1 with TRBJ2-3; 7 bases fit TRBD2. There are 14 residues in the CDR3. Trimming at V came to 4 bases and at J to 3 bases, leaving 7 bases not matched to a gene. In germline, CDR1 is SQVTM, CDR2 ANQGSEA. The CDR3 DNA reads TGCAGCGTTGCGGACGGCGGGAGAACAGATACGCAGTATTTT. Its translation: CSVADGGRTDTQYF.

This clone has a single count. CDR3 sequence: CATRTGSLGYTF. DNA for the CDR3: TGTGCCACCCGTACAGGGTCTCTTGGCTACACCTTC. This chain joins TRBV6-4 and TRBJ1-2, with D maybe TRBD1 (6 bases). The CDR3 loop spans 12 amino acids. Between the trimmed V and J ends, which lost 10 bases and 7 bases, there was a span of 16 bases. The germline V gene has CDR1 MRHNA and CDR2 SNTAGT.

J is TRBJ2-1 and V is TRBV29-1, with 9 bases lining up with TRBD2. V trimming: 5 bases; J trimming: 6 bases; junction bases outside the gene matches: 8. The CDR3 extends over 14 amino acids. Germline lookup yields CDR1 SQVTM and CDR2 ANQGSEA. The CDR3 DNA follows: TGCAGCGTTATTACTAGCGGGTGGGGCAATGAGCAGTTCTTC. Translating it yields CSVITSGWGNEQFF.

Concerning this clone itself: Other nucleotide sequences from this sample produce the same CDR3. The chain couples TRBV5-1 to TRBJ1-1; D might be TRBD1 (5 bases). CDR1 and CDR2 from the germline V gene are SGHRS and YFSETQ. This CDR3 comprises 14 residues. V was pared by 0 bases and J by 1 base, with 7 bases between. This CDR3 is CASSLDGGNTEAFF. The CDR3 region has the DNA TGCGCCAGCAGCTTGGACGGGGGGAACACTGAAGCTTTCTTT.

The genes are TRBV7-8 and TRBJ2-3, with D unresolved. Germline V gene lookup returns CDR1 SGHVS and CDR2 FQNEAQ. This CDR3 is built from 14 residues. Trimming removed 1 base at V and 1 base at J, with 6 bases between. The CDR3 coding sequence is TGTGCCAGCAGCTTAGGTCAGGGCACAGATACGCAGTATTTT. It translates to CASSLGQGTDTQYF.

V usage is TRBV19 and J usage is TRBJ2-3; D is unclear. V was cut by 6 bases and J by 4 bases, with 11 bases left in between. Per germline, CDR1 LNHDA and CDR2 SQIVND (reference sequence). CDR3 length equals 13 residues. DNA of the CDR3: TGTGCCAGTAGCGCCCAAAAAGCAGATACGCAGTATTTT. This codes for CASSAQKADTQYF. Full variable domain (rest looked up from reference TRBV19 and TRBJ2-3): DGGITQSPKYLFRKEGQNVTLSCEQNLNHDAMYWYRQDPGQGLRLIYYSQIVNDFQKGDIAEGYSVSREKKESFPLTVTSAQKNPTAFYLCASSAQKADTQYFGPGTRLTVL.